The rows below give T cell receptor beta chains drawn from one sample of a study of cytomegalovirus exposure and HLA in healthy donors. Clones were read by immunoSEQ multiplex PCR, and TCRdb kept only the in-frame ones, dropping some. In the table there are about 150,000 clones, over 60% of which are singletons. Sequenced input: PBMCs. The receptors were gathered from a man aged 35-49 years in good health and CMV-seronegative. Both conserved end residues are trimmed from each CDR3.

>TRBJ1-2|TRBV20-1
SARGDYGYT
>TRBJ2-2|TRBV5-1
ASSRDSRTGELF
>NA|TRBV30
AWNHGTGTYEQY
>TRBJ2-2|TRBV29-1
SVIDTGELF
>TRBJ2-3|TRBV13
ASSLGGLAEWRASTDTQY
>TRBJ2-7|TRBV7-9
ASSFPTSYEQY
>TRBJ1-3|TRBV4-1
ASSQELAYSGNTIY
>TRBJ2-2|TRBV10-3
AISESGGLRKELF
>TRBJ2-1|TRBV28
ASSSSFRRLTYNEQF
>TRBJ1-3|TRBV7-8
ASSLAGSGNTIY
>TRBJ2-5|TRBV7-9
ASSPQAGGRLETQY
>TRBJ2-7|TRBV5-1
ASSLTVQSYEQY
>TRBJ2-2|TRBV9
ASSAPSSGPTGELF
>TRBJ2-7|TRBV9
ASSPLAGPLEQY
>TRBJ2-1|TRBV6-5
ASSYSRTSHNEQF
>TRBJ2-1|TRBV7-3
ASSPSWTSFNEQF
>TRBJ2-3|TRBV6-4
ASSYRGSTDTQY
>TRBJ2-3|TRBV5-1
ASSFRDSSDTQY
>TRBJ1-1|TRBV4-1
ASSLMGQRDTEAF
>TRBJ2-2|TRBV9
ASSVSNTGELF
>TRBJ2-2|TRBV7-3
ASSYGPGFGSSGGELF
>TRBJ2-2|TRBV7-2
ASRLALTGELF
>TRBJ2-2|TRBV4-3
ASSQVSQGNTGELF
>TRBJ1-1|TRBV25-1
ASSEYNRGRDTEAF
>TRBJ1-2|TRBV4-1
ASSQSGQGYGYT
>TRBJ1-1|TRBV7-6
ASSGNRNTEAF
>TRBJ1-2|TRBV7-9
ASSLDSGYNYGYT
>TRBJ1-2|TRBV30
AWSLEGSYGYT
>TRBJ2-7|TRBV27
ASSSWGGAAEQY